The 6 T cell receptor beta chains in this list originate from one sample, sequenced in a study of blood T cell repertoires in COVID-19. Sequencing used immunoSEQ multiplex PCR; TCRdb keeps in-frame clones, though not all of them. The table lists about 200,000 clones, more than 75% of them singletons. Sequenced input: peripheral blood. These TCRs come from a woman aged 80 or older with acute or convalescent COVID-19.

The chain recombines TRBV7-3 with TRBJ2-3, with D maybe TRBD1 (6 bases). V lost 2 bases and J 2 bases, leaving 17 bases between the germline ends. Germline values: CDR1 SGHTA, CDR2 FQGTGA. CDR3 length: 17 residues. Here the CDR3 DNA reads TGTGCCAGCAGCTTACTCCGGGGCAGGGGAACCACAGATACGCAGTATTTT. Amino acids: CASSLLRGRGTTDTQYF.

The V call is TRBV6-5, the J call TRBJ1-6; 7 positions agree with TRBD1. Germline lookup yields CDR1 MNHEY and CDR2 SVGAGI. This CDR3 region has 15 residues. V shed 10 bases, J shed 7 bases, and the junction held 13 bases outside the gene matches. The CDR3 sequence: CATSSYRGRNSPLHF. The CDR3 DNA follows: TGTGCCACATCCTCCTACAGGGGAAGAAATTCACCCCTCCACTTT.

The chain carries TRBV29-1 and TRBJ1-1, with D unresolved. The CDR3 is 13 residues long. Between the trimmed V and J ends, which lost 7 bases and 0 bases, there was a span of 12 bases. CDR1 and CDR2 (germline): SQVTM, ANQGSEA. This chain's CDR3 is CSALGRLNTEAFF. In DNA form, the CDR3 reads TGCAGCGCCTTGGGGAGGTTGAACACTGAAGCTTTCTTT.

The chain couples TRBV28 to TRBJ1-6; maybe TRBD1 (6 bases). The ends were cut back, 4 bases at V and 7 bases at J, with 14 bases in the middle. The CDR3 runs 15 residues. CDR1 is MDHEN and CDR2 is SYDVKM in the germline V gene. CDR3 nucleotide sequence: TGTGCCAGCAGTTCCCCAGGGGTGGGGAATTCACCCCTCCACTTT. It is translated as CASSSPGVGNSPLHF. The full variable domain, its missing parts supplied by reference TRBV28 and TRBJ1-6, is DVKVTQSSRYLVKRTGEKVFLECVQDMDHENMFWYRQDPGLGLRLIYFSYDVKMKEKGDIPEGYSVSREKKERFSLILESASTNQTSMYLCASSSPGVGNSPLHFGNGTRLTVT.

This chain uses TRBV18 with TRBJ1-1; D perhaps matches TRBD1 (6 bases). V was shortened by 5 bases and J by 2 bases, with 9 bases between the two germline ends. The CDR3 spans 13 residues. CDR1 is KGHSH and CDR2 is LQKENI in the germline V gene. CDR3 sequence reads: CASSRTENTEAFF. DNA for the CDR3: TGTGCCAGCTCAAGGACAGAAAACACTGAAGCTTTCTTT.

The rearrangement joins TRBV19 to TRBJ1-3, with TRBD1 identical over 10 bases. Looked up from germline, CDR1 is LNHDA and CDR2 is SQIVND (reference sequence). This CDR3 comprises 15 residues. Trimming took 6 bases from V and 2 from J; bases not matched to a gene: 4. The CDR3: CASRRDRGPGNTIYF. The DNA of the CDR3 is TGTGCCAGTAGGCGAGACAGGGGGCCTGGAAACACCATATATTTT.